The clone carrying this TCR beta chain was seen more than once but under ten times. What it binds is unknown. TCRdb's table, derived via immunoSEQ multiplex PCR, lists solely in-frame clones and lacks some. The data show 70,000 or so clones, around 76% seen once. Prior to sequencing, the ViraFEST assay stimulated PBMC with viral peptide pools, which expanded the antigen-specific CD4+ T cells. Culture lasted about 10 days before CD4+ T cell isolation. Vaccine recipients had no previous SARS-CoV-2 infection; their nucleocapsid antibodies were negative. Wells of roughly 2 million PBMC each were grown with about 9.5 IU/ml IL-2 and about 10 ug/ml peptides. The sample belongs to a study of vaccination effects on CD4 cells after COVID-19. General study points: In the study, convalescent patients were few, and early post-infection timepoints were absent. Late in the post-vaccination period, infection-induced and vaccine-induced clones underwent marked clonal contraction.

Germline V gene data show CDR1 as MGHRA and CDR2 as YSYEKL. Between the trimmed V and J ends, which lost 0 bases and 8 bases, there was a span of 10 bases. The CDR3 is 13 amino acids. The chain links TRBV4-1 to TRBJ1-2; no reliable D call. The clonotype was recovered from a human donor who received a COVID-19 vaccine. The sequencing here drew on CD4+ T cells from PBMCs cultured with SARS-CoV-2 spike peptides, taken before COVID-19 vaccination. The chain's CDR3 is CASSQDLERGYTF. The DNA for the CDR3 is TGCGCCAGCAGCCAAGATCTAGAACGGGGCTACACCTTC.